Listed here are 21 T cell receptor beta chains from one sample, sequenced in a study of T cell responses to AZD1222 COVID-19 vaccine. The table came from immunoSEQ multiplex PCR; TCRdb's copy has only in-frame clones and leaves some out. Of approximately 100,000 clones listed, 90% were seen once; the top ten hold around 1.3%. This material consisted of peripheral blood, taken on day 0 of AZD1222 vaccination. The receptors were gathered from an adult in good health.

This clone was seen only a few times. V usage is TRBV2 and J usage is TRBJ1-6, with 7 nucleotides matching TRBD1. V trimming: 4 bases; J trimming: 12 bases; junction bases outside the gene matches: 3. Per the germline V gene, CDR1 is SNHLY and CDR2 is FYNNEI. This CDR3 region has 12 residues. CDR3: CASSVGQRPLHF. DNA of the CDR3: TGTGCCAGCAGTGTGGGACAGCGACCCCTCCACTTT. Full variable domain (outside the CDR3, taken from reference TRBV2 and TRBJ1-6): EPEVTQTPSHQVTQMGQEVILRCVPISNHLYFYWYRQILGQKVEFLVSFYNNEISEKSEIFDDQFSVERPDGSNFTLKIRSTKLEDSAMYFCASSVGQRPLHFGNGTRLTVT.

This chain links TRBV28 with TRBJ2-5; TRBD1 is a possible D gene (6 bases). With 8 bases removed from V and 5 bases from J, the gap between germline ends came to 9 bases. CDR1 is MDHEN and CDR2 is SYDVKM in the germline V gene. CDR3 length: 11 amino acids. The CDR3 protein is CASGGGETQYF. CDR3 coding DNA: TGTGCCAGCGGGGGCGGTGAGACCCAGTACTTC.

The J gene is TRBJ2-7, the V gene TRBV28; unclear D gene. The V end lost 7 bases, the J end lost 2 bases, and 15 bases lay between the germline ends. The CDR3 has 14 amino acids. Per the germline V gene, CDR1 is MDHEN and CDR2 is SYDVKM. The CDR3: CASTPYLSPYEQYF. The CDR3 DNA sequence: TGTGCCAGCACCCCCTATCTGAGCCCCTACGAGCAGTACTTC.

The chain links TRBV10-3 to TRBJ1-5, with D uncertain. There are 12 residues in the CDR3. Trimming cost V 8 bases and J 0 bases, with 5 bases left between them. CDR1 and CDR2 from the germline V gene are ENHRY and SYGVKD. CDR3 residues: CAIAGSNQPQHF. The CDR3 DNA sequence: TGTGCCATCGCGGGTAGCAATCAGCCCCAGCATTTT.

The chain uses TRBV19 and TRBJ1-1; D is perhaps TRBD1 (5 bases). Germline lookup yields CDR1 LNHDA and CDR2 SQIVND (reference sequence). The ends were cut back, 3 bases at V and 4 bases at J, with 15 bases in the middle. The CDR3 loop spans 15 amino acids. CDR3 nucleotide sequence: TGTGCCAGTAGTATTGGCAGGCCGGGGGGCACTGAAGCTTTCTTT. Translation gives CASSIGRPGGTEAFF.

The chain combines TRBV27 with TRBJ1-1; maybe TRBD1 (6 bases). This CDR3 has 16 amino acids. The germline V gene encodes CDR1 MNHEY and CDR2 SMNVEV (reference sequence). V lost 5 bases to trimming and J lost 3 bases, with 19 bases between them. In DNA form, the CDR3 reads TGTGCCAGCAGTCAAAAGTTGGGGGCGGGGGACACTGAAGCTTTCTTT. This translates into CASSQKLGAGDTEAFF.

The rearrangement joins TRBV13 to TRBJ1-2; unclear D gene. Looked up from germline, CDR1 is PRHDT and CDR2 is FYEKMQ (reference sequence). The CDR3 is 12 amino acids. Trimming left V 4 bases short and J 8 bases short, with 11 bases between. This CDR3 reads CASSSQALGYTF. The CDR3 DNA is TGTGCCAGCAGCTCCCAAGCGCTGGGCTACACCTTC.

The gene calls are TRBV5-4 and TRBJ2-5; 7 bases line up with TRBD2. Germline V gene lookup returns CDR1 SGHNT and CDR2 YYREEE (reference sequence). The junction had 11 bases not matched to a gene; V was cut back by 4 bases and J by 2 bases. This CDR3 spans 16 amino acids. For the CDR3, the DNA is TGTGCCAGCAGCGACCGCATTACTAGCGTGCAAGAGACCCAGTACTTC. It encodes CASSDRITSVQETQYF.

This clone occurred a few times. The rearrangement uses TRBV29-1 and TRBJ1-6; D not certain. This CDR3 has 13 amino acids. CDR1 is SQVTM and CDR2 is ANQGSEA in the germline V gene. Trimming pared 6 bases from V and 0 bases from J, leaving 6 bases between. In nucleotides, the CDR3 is TGCAGCGTCTTGAGCTCCTATAATTCACCCCTCCACTTT. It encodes CSVLSSYNSPLHF.

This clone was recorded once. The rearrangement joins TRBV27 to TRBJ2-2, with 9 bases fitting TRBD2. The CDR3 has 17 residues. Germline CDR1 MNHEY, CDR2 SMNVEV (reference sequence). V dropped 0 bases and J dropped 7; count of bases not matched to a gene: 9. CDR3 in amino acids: CASSLSAGGHFHGELFF. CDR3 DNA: TGTGCCAGCAGTTTATCGGCGGGGGGGCATTTCCACGGGGAGCTGTTTTTT.

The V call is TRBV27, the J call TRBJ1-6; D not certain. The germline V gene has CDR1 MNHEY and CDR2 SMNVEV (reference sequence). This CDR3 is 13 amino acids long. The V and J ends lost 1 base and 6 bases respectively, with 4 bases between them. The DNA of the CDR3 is TGTGCCAGCAGTTTATTGGGTAATTCACCCCTCCACTTT. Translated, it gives CASSLLGNSPLHF.

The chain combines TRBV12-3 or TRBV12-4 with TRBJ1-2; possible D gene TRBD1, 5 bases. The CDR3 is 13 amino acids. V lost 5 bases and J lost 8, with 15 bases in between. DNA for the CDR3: TGTGCCAGCAGTAGGCAGGGTTCCTGGGGCTACACCTTC. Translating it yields CASSRQGSWGYTF.

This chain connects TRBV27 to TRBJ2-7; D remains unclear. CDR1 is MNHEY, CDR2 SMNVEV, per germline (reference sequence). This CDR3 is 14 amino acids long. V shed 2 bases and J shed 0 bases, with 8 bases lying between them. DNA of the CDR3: TGTGCCAGCAGTTTAAACGGTTACTCCTACGAGCAGTACTTC. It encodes CASSLNGYSYEQYF.

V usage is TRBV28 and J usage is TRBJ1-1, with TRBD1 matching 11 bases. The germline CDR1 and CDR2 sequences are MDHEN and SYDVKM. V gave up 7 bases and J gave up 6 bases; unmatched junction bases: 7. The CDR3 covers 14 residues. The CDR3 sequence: CASTLPGQGAEAFF. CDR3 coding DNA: TGTGCCAGCACCCTACCGGGACAGGGGGCTGAAGCTTTCTTT.

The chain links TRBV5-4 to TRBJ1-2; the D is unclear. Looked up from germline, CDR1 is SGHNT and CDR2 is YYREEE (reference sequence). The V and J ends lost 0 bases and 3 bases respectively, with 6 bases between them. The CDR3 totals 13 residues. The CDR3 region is CASSLGTDYGYTF. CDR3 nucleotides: TGTGCCAGCAGCTTGGGGACGGACTATGGCTACACCTTC.

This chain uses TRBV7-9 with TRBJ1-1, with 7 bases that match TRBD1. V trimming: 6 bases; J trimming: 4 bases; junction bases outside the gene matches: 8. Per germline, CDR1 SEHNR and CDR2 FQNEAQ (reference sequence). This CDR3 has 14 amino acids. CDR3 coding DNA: TGTGCCAGCAGATCAGGGGGAAGGGGCACTGAAGCTTTCTTT. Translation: CASRSGGRGTEAFF.

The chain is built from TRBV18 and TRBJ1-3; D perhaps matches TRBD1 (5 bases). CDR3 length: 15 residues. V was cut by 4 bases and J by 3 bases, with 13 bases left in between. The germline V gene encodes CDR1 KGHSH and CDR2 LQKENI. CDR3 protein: CASSRGGADGNTIYF. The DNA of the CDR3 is TGTGCCAGCTCACGAGGAGGGGCGGATGGAAACACCATATATTTT.

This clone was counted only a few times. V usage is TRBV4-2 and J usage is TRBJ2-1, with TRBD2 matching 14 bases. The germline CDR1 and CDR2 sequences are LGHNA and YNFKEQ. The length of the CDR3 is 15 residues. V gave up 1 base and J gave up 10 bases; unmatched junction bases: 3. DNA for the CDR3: TGTGCCAGCAGCCAAGGACTAGCGGGGGGGCGGGAGCAGTTCTTC. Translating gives CASSQGLAGGREQFF.

The CDR3 spells CASSKSSYNSPLHF. CDR3 in DNA: TGTGCCAGCAGTAAGAGCTCCTATAATTCACCCCTCCACTTT. This rearrangement joins TRBV3-1 (or the pseudogene TRBV3-2) to TRBJ1-6; D gene unclear. V was shortened by 6 bases and J by 0 bases, with 6 bases between the two germline ends. Germline V CDR1 and CDR2: LGHDT, YNNKEL (reference sequence). The CDR3 consists of 14 residues.

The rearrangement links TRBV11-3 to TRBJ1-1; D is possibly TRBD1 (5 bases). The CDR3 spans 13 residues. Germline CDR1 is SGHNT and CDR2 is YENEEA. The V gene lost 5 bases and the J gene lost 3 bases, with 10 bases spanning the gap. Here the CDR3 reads CASSARGDTEAFF. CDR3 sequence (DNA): TGTGCCAGCAGCGCCAGAGGGGACACTGAAGCTTTCTTT. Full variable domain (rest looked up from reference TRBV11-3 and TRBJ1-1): EAGVVQSPRYKIIEKKQPVAFWCNPISGHNTLYWYLQNLGQGPELLIRYENEEAVDDSQLPKDRFSAERLKGVDSTLKIQPAELGDSAVYLCASSARGDTEAFFGQGTRLTVV.

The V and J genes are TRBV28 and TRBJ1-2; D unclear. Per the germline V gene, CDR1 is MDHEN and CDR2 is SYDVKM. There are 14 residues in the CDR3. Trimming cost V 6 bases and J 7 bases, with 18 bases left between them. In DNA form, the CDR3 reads TGTGCCAGCAGAAACGAAAAACTCCGCAGTGGCTACACCTTC. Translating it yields CASRNEKLRSGYTF.